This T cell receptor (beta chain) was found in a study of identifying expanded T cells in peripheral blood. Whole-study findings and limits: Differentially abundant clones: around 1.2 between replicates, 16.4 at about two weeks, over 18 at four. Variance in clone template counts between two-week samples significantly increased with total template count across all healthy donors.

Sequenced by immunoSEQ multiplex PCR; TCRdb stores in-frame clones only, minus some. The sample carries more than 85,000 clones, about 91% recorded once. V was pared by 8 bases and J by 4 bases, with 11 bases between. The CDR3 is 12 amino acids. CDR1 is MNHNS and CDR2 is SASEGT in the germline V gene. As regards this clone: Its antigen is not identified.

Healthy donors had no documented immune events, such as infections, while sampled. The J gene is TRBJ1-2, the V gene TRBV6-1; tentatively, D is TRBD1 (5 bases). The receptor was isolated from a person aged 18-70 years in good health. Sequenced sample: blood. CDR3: CASGKGTYGYTF. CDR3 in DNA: TGTGCCAGCGGGAAAGGGACCTATGGCTACACCTTC.